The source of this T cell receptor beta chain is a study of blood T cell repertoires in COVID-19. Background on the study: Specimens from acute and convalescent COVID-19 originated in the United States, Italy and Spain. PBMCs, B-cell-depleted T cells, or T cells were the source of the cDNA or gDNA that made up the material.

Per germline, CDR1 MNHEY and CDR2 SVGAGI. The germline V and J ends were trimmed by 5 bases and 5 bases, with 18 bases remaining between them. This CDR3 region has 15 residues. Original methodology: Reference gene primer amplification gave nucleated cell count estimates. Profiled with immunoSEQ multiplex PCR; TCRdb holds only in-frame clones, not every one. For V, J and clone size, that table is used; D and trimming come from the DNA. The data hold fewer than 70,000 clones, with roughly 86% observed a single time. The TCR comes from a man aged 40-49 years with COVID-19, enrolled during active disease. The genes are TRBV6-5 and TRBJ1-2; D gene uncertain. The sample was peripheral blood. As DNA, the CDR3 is TGTGCCAGCAGTCCCTCGCTCCGGCGGGCATATGGCTACACCTTC. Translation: CASSPSLRRAYGYTF.